This T cell receptor (beta chain) was sequenced during a study of cytomegalovirus exposure and HLA in healthy donors. Overall study context: A previous analysis identified 95 million to 130 million unique TCR beta sequences derived from roughly 180 million T cells.

Per the germline V gene, CDR1 is SGHRS and CDR2 is YFSETQ. With V trimmed by 0 bases and J by 7 bases, 15 bases remained unmatched. The CDR3 has 17 residues. The PCR was carried out with 60 Vbeta primers and 13 Jbeta primers. TCRdb's copy holds only in-frame clones and misses some; the assay was immunoSEQ multiplex PCR. The table has roughly 150,000 clones, roughly three quarters seen once. The sequenced material came from PBMCs. The origin of this receptor is a woman between 40 and 55 years old in good health and CMV-seronegative. The rearrangement links TRBV5-1 to TRBJ1-2; 7 nucleotides line up with TRBD1. The CDR3 DNA follows: TGCGCCAGCAGCTTGGGTTCACAAGGGGGCAATGGTGGTGGCTACACCTTC. Its protein is CASSLGSQGGNGGGYTF.